What follows are 7 T cell receptor beta chains derived from one specimen sequenced in a study of blood T cells in healthy people across ages (dated by TCRdb to the mid-2010s). Library method: 5' RACE. A second PCR of about 6 to 12 cycles was run with a J-beta primer mix and a sample-barcoded 5' primer. TCRdb reran the public reads through fastp at Q25 and MiXCR, keeping productive beta chains. Every entry covers one CDR3 protein and lists the most common genes and DNA from its rows. This sample gives over 1,500,000 distinct CDR3 sequences in total; approximately 40% of them show up just once. Of the sample, approximately 22% falls within the top ten clones. The sequenced sample was blood. Receptors were obtained from a human donor in good health.

The genes are TRBV24-1 and TRBJ2-5; TRBD1 might be the D (5 bases). Germline V lookup: CDR1 KGHDR, CDR2 SFDVKD. V was shortened by 4 bases and J by 6 bases, with 20 bases between the two germline ends. CDR3 size: 16 residues. The DNA for the CDR3 is TGTGCCACCAGTGACGATTCTCCTGACAGCCTACAGACCCAGTACTTC. Protein: CATSDDSPDSLQTQYF.

This clonotype was seen only a few times. The rearrangement uses TRBV12-3 or TRBV12-4 and TRBJ2-1; TRBD2 aligns across 7 bases. The ends lost 8 bases at V and 2 bases at J; junction bases unmatched: 6. The CDR3 loop spans 14 amino acids. The CDR3 spells CASGSGDPYNEQFF. CDR3 in DNA: TGTGCCAGCGGGAGCGGGGACCCCTACAATGAGCAGTTCTTC.

This chain joins TRBV29-1 and TRBJ1-1; D ambiguous. The CDR3 covers 12 residues. Trimming stripped 6 bases from V and 1 base from J, with 9 bases between. The germline V gene has CDR1 SQVTM and CDR2 ANQGSEA. DNA for the CDR3: TGCAGCGTGCGGCGGGCGAACACTGAAGCTTTCTTT. This gives the protein CSVRRANTEAFF.

The rearrangement links TRBV20-1 to TRBJ2-7, with D tentatively TRBD2 (6 bases). Trimming pared 7 bases from V and 2 bases from J, leaving 9 bases between. The germline CDR1 and CDR2 sequences are DFQATT and SNEGSKA (reference sequence). This CDR3 has 11 amino acids. In DNA form, the CDR3 reads TGCAGTGGGGGGGACGCCTACGAGCAGTACTTC. Translation: CSGGDAYEQYF.

The chain combines TRBV6-5 with TRBJ2-1; 9 bases align to TRBD2. The length of the CDR3 is 15 residues. The V and J ends lost 7 bases and 11 bases, in that order; junction bases with no gene match: 15. Germline V CDR1 and CDR2: MNHEY, SVGAGI. CDR3: CASTIRGGASDKQFF. CDR3 bases: TGTGCCAGCACCATTCGCGGGGGGGCCAGCGATAAGCAGTTCTTC.

The chain employs TRBV7-6 and TRBJ1-3; D call uncertain. CDR3 length equals 11 residues. The germline CDR1 and CDR2 sequences are SGHVS and FNYEAQ. The V and J ends lost 4 bases and 9 bases respectively, with 7 bases between them. This CDR3 is CASSSDFTIYF. The CDR3, as DNA: TGTGCCAGCAGCTCAGACTTCACCATATATTTT.

This clonotype was seen more than once but under ten times. The chain recombines TRBV6-2 or TRBV6-3 with TRBJ2-4; D may correspond to TRBD1 or TRBD2 (5 bases each). The CDR3 covers 15 residues. The V gene's germline CDR1 is MNHEY and CDR2 SVGEGT. V shed 1 base and J shed 8 bases, with 15 bases lying between them. The CDR3 is CASSYLTPLGDIQYF. DNA for the CDR3: TGTGCCAGCAGTTACTTAACACCCCTGGGGGACATTCAGTACTTC.